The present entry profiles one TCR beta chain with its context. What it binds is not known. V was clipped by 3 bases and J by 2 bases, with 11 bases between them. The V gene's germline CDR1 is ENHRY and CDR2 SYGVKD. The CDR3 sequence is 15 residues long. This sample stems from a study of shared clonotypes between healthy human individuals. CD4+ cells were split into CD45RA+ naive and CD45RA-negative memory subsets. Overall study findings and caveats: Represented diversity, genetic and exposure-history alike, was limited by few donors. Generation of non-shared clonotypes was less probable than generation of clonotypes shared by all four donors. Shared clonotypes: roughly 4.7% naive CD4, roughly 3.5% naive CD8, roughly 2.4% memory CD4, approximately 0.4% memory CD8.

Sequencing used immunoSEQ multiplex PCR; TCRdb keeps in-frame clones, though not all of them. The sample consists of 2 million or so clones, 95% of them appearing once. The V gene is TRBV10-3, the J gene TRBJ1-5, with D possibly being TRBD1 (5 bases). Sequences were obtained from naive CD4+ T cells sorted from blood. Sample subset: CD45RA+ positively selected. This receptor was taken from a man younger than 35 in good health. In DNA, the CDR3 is TGTGCCATCAGTGATGAAGGGACTGGCAATCAGCCCCAGCATTTT. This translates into CAISDEGTGNQPQHF.